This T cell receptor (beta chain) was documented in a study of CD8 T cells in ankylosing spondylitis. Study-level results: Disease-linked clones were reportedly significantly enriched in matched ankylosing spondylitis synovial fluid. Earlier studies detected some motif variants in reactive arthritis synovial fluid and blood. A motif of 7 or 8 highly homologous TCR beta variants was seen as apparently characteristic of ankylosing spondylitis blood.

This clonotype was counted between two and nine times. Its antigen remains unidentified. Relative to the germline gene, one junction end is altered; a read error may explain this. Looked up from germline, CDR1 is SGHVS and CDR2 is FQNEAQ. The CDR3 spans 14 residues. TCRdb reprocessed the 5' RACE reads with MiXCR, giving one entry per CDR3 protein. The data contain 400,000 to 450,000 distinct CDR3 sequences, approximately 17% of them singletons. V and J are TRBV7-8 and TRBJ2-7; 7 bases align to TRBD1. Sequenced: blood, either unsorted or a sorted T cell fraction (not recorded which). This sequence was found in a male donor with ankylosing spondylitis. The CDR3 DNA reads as TGTGCCAGCAGCTTAGGCCAATCCCTCACAGGGGCAGACTTC. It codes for CASSLGQSLTGADF.